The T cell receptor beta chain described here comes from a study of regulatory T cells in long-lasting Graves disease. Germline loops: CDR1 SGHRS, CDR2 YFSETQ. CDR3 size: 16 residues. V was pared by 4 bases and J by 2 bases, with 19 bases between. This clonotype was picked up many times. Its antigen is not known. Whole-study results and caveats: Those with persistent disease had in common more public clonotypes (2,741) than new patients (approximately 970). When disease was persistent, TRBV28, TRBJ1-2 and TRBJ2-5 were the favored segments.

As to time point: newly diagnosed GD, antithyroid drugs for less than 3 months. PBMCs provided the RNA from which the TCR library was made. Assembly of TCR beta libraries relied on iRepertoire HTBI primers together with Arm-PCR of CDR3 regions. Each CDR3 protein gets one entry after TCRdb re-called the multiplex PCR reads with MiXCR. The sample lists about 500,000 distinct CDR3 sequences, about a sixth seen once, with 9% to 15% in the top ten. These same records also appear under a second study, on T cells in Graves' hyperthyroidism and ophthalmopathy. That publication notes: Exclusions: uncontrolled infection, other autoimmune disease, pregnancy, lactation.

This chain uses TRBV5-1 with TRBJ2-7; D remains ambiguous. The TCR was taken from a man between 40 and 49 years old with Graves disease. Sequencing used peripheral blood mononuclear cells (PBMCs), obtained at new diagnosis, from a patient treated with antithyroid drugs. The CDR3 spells CASSLSSRTAAYEQYF. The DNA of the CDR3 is TGCGCCAGCAGCCTGAGCTCGCGGACGGCCGCCTACGAGCAGTACTTC.